These T cell receptor beta chains were read from a single sample in a study of blood T cell repertoires in COVID-19. The repertoire was sequenced with immunoSEQ multiplex PCR; TCRdb's copy has only in-frame clones and lacks some. This sample has 14,000 to 15,000 clones, with around 92% found just once. Sequencing was carried out using peripheral blood. Receptor source: a human donor with active COVID-19. The donor label of this sample is uncertain. Both conserved end residues are part of each CDR3. D genes are given only for firm matches. Expanded clones are given a class, and other clones once, few, many or no size at all.

V,size,D,J,CDR3,DNA
TRBV27,-,TRBD1,TRBJ2-2,CASSILAGGVGPANTGELFF,TGTGCCAGCAGTATACTAGCAGGGGGCGTAGGGCCCGCGAACACCGGGGAGCTGTTTTTT
TRBV13,-,-,TRBJ1-1,CASSLNREAFF,TGTGCCAGCAGCTTAAACCGGGAAGCTTTCTTT
TRBV7-9,-,TRBD1,TRBJ1-4,CASSSDRGRNEKLFF,TGTGCCAGCAGCTCCGACAGGGGGAGGAATGAAAAACTGTTTTTT
TRBV7-2,-,-,TRBJ1-5,CASSRTNGQPQHF,TGTGCCAGCAGCCGTACTAACGGGCAGCCCCAGCATTTT
TRBV5-1,-,-,TRBJ1-1,CASSFRRAGAEAFF,TGCGCCAGCAGCTTCCGAAGGGCGGGGGCTGAAGCTTTCTTT
TRBV5-1,-,TRBD2,TRBJ2-2,CASSSSGNTGELFF,TGCGCCAGCAGCTCTAGCGGAAACACCGGGGAGCTGTTTTTT
TRBV7-9,few,TRBD1,TRBJ2-7,CASSHQTGDEQYF,TGTGCCAGCAGCCACCAGACAGGGGACGAGCAGTACTTC
TRBV6-1,-,TRBD2,TRBJ2-1,CASSEERTSGRTHEQFF,TGTGCCAGCAGTGAAGAAAGGACTAGCGGGAGGACCCATGAGCAGTTCTTC
TRBV6-1,-,-,TRBJ2-5,CASREGTVRETQYF,TGTGCCAGCAGGGAAGGTACGGTGCGGGAGACCCAGTACTTC
TRBV29-1,-,TRBD1,TRBJ1-5,CSAGTGGNQPQHF,TGCAGCGCCGGGACAGGGGGCAACCAGCCCCAGCATTTT
TRBV19,-,-,TRBJ1-2,CASSIDQRREYGYTF,TGTGCCAGTAGTATAGATCAGCGGAGGGAGTATGGCTACACCTTC
TRBV27,-,TRBD1,TRBJ1-2,CASSLTAGGWYYGYTF,TGTGCCAGCAGTTTGACGGCAGGGGGTTGGTACTATGGCTACACCTTC
TRBV10-1,-,-,TRBJ2-2,CASSEDGGNTGELFF,TGCGCCAGCAGTGAAGACGGGGGGAACACCGGGGAGCTGTTTTTT
TRBV7-2,-,TRBD1,TRBJ2-7,CASTLGQGPYYEQYF,TGTGCCAGCACCCTCGGACAGGGGCCATACTACGAGCAGTACTTC
TRBV30,-,-,TRBJ1-1,CAWSGGHTEAFF,TGTGCCTGGTCGGGGGGGCACACTGAAGCTTTCTTT
TRBV29-1,large,-,TRBJ2-1,CSVEVWDSRYNEQFF,TGCAGCGTTGAGGTGTGGGACTCTCGCTACAATGAGCAGTTCTTC
TRBV7-2,few,TRBD2,TRBJ2-1,CASSSLAGAWNEQFF,TGTGCCAGCAGCTCCCTAGCGGGGGCTTGGAATGAGCAGTTCTTC
TRBV6-5,-,TRBD1,TRBJ1-1,CASSSPGQGRAEAFF,TGTGCCAGCAGTTCACCGGGACAGGGGAGGGCTGAAGCTTTCTTT
TRBV7-9,-,TRBD1,TRBJ2-6,CASSLATGINVLTF,TGTGCCAGCAGCTTAGCGACAGGGATCAACGTCCTGACTTTC
TRBV19,-,-,TRBJ1-1,CASSIGGSRTEAFF,TGTGCCAGTAGTATAGGAGGGTCAAGAACTGAAGCTTTCTTT